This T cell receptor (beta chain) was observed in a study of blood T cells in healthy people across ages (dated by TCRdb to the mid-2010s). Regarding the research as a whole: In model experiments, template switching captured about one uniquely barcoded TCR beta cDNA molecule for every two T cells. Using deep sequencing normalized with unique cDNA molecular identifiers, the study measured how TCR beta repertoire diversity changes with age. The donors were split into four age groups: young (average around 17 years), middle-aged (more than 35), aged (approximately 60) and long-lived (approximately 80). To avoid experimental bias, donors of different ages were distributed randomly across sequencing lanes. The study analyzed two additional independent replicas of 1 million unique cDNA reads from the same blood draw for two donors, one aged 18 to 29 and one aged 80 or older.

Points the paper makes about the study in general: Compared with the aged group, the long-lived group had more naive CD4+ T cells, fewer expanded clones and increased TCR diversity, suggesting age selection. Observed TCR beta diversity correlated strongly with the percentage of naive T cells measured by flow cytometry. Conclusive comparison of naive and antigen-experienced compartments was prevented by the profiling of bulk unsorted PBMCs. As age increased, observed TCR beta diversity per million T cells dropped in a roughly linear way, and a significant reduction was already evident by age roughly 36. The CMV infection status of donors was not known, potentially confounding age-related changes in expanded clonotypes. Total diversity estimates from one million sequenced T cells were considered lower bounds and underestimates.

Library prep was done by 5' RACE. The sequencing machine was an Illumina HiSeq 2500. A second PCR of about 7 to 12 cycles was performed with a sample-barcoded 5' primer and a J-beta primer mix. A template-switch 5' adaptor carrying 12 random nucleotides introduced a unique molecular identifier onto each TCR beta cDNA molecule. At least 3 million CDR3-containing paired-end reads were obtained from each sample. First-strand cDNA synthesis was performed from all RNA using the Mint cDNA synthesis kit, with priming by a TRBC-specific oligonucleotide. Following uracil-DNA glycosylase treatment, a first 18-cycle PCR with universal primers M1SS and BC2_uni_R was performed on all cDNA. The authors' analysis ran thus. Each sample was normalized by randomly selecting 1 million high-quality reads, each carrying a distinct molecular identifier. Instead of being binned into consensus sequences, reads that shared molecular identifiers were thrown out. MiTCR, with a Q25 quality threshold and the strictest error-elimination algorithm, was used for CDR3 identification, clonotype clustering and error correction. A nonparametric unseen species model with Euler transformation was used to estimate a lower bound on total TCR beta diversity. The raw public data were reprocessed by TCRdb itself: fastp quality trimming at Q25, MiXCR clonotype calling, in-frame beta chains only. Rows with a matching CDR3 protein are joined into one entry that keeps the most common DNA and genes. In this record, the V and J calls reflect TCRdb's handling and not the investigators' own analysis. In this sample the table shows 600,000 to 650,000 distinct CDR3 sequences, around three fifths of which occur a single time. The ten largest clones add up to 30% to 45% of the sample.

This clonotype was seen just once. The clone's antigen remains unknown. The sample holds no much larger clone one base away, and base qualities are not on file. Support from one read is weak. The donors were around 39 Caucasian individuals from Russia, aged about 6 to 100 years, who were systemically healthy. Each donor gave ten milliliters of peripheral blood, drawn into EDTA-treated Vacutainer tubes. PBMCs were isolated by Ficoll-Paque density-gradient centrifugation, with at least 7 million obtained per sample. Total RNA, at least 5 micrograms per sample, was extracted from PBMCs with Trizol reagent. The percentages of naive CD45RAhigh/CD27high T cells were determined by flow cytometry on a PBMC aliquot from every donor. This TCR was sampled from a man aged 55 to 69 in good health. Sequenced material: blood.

The bases read TGTGCCAGCAGTTTAGCACAGGGGGGCATTGAGCAGTTCTTC. This gives the protein CASSLAQGGIEQFF. The chain is made from TRBV27 and TRBJ2-1; 8 middle bases align to TRBD1. V loses 2 bases at its end and J loses 9 bases; junction bases beyond the gene matches: 6. CDR1 is given as MNHEY and CDR2 as SMNVEV, both from the germline V gene (reference sequence). From the cysteine through the phenylalanine, the CDR3 covers 14 amino acids. Left in the record is the CDR3 DNA by itself, 42 bases read in frame from the first base.